These 8 T cell receptor beta chains were all obtained from the same sample, sequenced in a study of cytomegalovirus exposure and HLA in healthy donors. Primers included in the PCR were 60 Vbeta and 13 Jbeta primers. Sequencing used immunoSEQ multiplex PCR; TCRdb keeps in-frame clones, though not all of them. Of some 98,000 clones listed, 9.4% are singletons. The sequenced material came from PBMCs. These receptor sequences come from a man aged 45-60 years in good health and CMV-seropositive.

This chain's CDR3 is CAIRGHPQETQYF. The CDR3 DNA reads TGTGCCATCCGGGGACACCCCCAAGAGACCCAGTACTTC. This chain joins TRBV10-3 and TRBJ2-5; D possibly corresponds to TRBD1 (6 bases). Germline values: CDR1 ENHRY, CDR2 SYGVKD. This CDR3 has 13 residues. V lost 8 bases, J lost 1 base, and 11 bases lay in between.

This chain connects TRBV27 to TRBJ1-5; D perhaps matches TRBD1 (5 bases). Trimming shortened V by 7 bases and J by 5 bases, and 12 bases separated the two germline ends. Germline CDR1 is MNHEY and CDR2 is SMNVEV (reference sequence). The CDR3 sequence is 13 residues long. CDR3 sequence (DNA): TGTGCCAGCAATAGGCAAGGGGATCAGCCCCAGCATTTT. It encodes CASNRQGDQPQHF.

This clone showed up many times. The J gene is TRBJ1-2, the V gene TRBV6-6; D is undetermined. CDR1 and CDR2 (germline): MNHNY, SVGAGI (reference sequence). V lost 7 bases to trimming and J lost 2 bases, with 11 bases between them. The CDR3 is 13 amino acids. The CDR3 reads CASKETENYGYTF. The CDR3 coding sequence is TGTGCCAGCAAGGAGACTGAAAACTATGGCTACACCTTC.

This clone has a count of ten or more. The rearrangement joins TRBV19 to TRBJ2-7; D gene uncertain. Germline assignment: CDR1 LNHDA and CDR2 SQIVND (reference sequence). V lost 3 bases and J 1 base, leaving 7 bases between the germline ends. The CDR3 is 13 amino acids. CDR3 DNA: TGTGCCAGTAGTATGGAGAGTTCCTACGAGCAGTACTTC. Amino acids: CASSMESSYEQYF.

V usage is TRBV2 and J usage is TRBJ1-4, with D tentatively TRBD1 (5 bases). Germline assignment: CDR1 SNHLY and CDR2 FYNNEI. CDR3 size: 17 residues. Deletions cut 2 bases from V and 0 bases from J, with 13 bases between. In DNA, the CDR3 is TGTGCCAGCAGTGAAAGGGGCAGGGTCGCAACTAATGAAAAACTGTTTTTT. Residues: CASSERGRVATNEKLFF.

The CDR3 DNA reads as TGCAGCGTTGACGGGACAGGGGACGAGCAGTACTTC. Amino acids: CSVDGTGDEQYF. The rearrangement joins TRBV29-1 to TRBJ2-7; 10 bases align to TRBD1. V was clipped by 3 bases and J by 5 bases; unmatched bases: 1. Germline-derived CDR1 and CDR2 are SQVTM and ANQGSEA. There are 12 residues in the CDR3.

This clone was seen more than once but under ten times. V and J are TRBV10-3 and TRBJ1-2; no definite D call. Trimming left V 2 bases short and J 6 bases short, with 10 bases between. The CDR3 is 13 amino acids. Germline values: CDR1 ENHRY, CDR2 SYGVKD. CDR3 sequence: CAISEAGGNGYTF. CDR3 DNA: TGTGCCATCAGTGAGGCAGGAGGGAATGGCTACACCTTC.

This clone was observed a few times. This chain uses TRBV4-2 with TRBJ2-3; 11 nucleotides match TRBD2. Germline lookup yields CDR1 LGHNA and CDR2 YNFKEQ. The CDR3 is 15 residues long. Trimming took 0 bases from V and 9 from J; bases not matched to a gene: 5. CDR3 in DNA: TGTGCCAGCAGCCAAGATCTAGCGGGAGGAACCACGCAGTATTTT. Residues: CASSQDLAGGTTQYF.